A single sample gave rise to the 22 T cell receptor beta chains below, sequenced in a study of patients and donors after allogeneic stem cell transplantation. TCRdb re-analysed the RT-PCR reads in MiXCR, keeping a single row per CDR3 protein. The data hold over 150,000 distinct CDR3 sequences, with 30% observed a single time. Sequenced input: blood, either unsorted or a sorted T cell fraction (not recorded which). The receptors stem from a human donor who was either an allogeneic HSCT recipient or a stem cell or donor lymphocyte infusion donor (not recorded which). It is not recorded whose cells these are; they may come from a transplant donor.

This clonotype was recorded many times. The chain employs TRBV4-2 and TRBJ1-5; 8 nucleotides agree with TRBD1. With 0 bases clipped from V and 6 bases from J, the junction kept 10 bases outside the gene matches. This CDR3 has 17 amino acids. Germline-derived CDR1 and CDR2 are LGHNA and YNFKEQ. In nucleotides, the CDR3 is TGTGCCAGCAGCCAAGATCGGGGGCAGGGGACAGGTCAGCCCCAGCATTTT. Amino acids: CASSQDRGQGTGQPQHF.

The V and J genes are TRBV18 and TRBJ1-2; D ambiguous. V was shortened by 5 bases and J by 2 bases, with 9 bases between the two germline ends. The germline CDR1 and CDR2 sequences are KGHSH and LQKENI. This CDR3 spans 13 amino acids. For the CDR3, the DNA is TGTGCCAGCTCAGGGCAGGTAAACTATGGCTACACCTTC. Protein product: CASSGQVNYGYTF.

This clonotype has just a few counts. The CDR3 protein is CASSSSPGTSGRVSYNEQFF. The CDR3 coding sequence is TGTGCCAGCAGCAGCTCACCCGGGACTAGCGGGAGGGTCTCCTACAATGAGCAGTTCTTC. This chain links TRBV9 with TRBJ2-1, with 16 nucleotides matching TRBD2. Germline V gene data show CDR1 as SGDLS and CDR2 as YYNGEE. CDR3 length: 20 residues. Losses at the gene ends were 4 bases for V and 0 bases for J; bases not matched to a gene: 10.

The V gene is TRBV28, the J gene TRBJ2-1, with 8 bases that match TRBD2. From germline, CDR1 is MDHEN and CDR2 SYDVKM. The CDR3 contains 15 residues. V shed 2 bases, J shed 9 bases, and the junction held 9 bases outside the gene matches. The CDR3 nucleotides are TGTGCCAGCAGTTTACAGGGACTAGTAACGATTGAGCAGTTCTTC. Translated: CASSLQGLVTIEQFF.

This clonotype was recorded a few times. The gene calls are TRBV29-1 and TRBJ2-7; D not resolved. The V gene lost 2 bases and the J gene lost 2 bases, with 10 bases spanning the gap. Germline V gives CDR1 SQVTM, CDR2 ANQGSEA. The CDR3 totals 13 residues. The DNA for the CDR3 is TGCAGCGTTGAATGGGTTGGAGCCTACGAGCAGTACTTC. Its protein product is CSVEWVGAYEQYF.

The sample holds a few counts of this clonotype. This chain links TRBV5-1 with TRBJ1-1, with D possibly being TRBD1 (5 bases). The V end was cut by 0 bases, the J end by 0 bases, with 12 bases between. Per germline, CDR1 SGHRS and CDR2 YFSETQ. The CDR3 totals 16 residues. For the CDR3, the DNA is TGCGCCAGCAGCTTGGGACAGTTGGCCATGAACACTGAAGCTTTCTTT. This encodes CASSLGQLAMNTEAFF.

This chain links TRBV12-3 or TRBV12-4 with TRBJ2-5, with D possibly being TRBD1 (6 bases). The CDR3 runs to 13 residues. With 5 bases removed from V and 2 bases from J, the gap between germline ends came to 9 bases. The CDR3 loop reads CASSKQGQETQYF. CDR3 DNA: TGTGCCAGCAGTAAACAGGGACAAGAGACCCAGTACTTC.

This chain's CDR3 is CASSQGRGAGNTIYF. CDR3 nucleotide sequence: TGCGCCAGCAGCCAAGGACGGGGGGCCGGAAACACCATATATTTT. V and J are TRBV4-3 and TRBJ1-3, with D tentatively TRBD1 (6 bases). CDR1 LGHNA and CDR2 YSLEER come from the germline V gene. The CDR3 totals 15 residues. V lost 1 base and J lost 4, with 11 bases in between.

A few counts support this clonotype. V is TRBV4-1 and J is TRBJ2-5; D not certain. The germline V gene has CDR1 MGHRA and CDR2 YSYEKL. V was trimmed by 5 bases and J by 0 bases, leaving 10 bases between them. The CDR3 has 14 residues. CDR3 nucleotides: TGCGCCAGCAGCTTTACAAGATACCAAGAGACCCAGTACTTC. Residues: CASSFTRYQETQYF.

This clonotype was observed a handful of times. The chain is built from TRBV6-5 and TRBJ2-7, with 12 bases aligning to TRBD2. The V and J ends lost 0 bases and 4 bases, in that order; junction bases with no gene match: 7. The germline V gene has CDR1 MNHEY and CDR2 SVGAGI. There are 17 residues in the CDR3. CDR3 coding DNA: TGTGCCAGCAGTTACTCCCCCCTAGCGGGAGGGAGTTACGAGCAGTACTTC. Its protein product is CASSYSPLAGGSYEQYF.

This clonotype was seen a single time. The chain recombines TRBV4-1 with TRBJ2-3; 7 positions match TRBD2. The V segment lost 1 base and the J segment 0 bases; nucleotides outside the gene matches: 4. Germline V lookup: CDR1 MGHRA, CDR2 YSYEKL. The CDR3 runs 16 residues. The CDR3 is CASSQGGGTSTDTQYF. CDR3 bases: TGCGCCAGCAGCCAAGGGGGAGGGACTAGCACAGATACGCAGTATTTT.

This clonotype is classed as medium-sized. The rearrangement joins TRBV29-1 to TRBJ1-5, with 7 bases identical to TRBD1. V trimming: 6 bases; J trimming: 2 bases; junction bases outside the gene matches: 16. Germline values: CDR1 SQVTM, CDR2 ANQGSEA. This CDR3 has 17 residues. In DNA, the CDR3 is TGCAGCGTGGCTCGACAGGGTATCTTTTACGGCAATCAGCCCCAGCATTTT. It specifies CSVARQGIFYGNQPQHF.

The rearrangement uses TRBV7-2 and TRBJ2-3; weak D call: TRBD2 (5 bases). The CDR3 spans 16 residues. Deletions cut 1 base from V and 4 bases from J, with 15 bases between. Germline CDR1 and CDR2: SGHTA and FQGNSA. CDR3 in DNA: TGTGCCAGCAGCTTAGAAGGGAGCCGACCCGCAGATACGCAGTATTTT. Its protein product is CASSLEGSRPADTQYF.

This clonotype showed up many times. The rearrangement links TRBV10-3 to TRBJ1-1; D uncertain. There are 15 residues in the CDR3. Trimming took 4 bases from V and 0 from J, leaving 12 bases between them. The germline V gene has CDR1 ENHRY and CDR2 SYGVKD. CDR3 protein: CAISVGSPLNTEAFF. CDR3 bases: TGTGCCATCAGTGTAGGCTCGCCTTTGAACACTGAAGCTTTCTTT.

The CDR3 sequence is CASSYIEGGELFF. CDR3 nucleotides: TGTGCCAGCAGTTACATCGAAGGGGGGGAGCTGTTTTTT. V and J are TRBV6-6 and TRBJ2-2; unclear D gene. V was clipped by 2 bases and J by 8 bases, with 9 bases between them. From germline, CDR1 is MNHNY and CDR2 SVGAGI (reference sequence). The CDR3 is 13 residues long.

The CDR3 region has the DNA TGCGCCAGCAGCGAAGTTGTGGGACCAGGAGATACGCAGTATTTT. It specifies CASSEVVGPGDTQYF. The V gene is TRBV5-1, the J gene TRBJ2-3; D possibly uses TRBD1 or TRBD2 (5 bases each). CDR1 is SGHRS, CDR2 YFSETQ, per germline. The CDR3 totals 15 residues. Trimming pared 4 bases from V and 5 bases from J, leaving 17 bases between.

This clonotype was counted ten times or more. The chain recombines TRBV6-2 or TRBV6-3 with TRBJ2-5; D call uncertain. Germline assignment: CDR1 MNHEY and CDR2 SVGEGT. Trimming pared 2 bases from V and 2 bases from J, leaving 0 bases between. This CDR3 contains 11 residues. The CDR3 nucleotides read TGTGCCAGCAGTTACCAAGAGACCCAGTACTTC. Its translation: CASSYQETQYF.

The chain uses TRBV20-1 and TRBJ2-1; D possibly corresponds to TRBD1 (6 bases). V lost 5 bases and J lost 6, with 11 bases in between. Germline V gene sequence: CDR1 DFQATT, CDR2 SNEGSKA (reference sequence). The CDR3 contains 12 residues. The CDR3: CSARRQANEQFF. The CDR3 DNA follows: TGCAGTGCTCGGCGACAGGCCAATGAGCAGTTCTTC.

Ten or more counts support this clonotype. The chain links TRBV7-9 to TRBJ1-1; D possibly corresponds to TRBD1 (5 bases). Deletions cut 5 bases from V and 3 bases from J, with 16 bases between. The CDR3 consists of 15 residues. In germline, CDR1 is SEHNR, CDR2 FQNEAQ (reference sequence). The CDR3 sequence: CASSLGYGADTEAFF. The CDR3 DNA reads TGTGCCAGCAGCCTAGGGTACGGGGCTGACACTGAAGCTTTCTTT. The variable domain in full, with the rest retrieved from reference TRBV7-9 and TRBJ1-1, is DTGVSQNPRHKITKRGQNVTFRCDPISEHNRLYWYRQTLGQGPEFLTYFQNEAQLEKSRLLSDRFSAERPKGSFSTLEIQRTEQGDSAMYLCASSLGYGADTEAFFGQGTRLTVV.

The CDR3 DNA follows: TGCGCCAGCAGCTCGAACCGAGGGCTCTCCTACGAGCAGTACTTC. Its protein is CASSSNRGLSYEQYF. The gene calls are TRBV5-1 and TRBJ2-7; maybe TRBD2 (5 bases). Trimming took 3 bases from V and 0 from J, leaving 13 bases between them. CDR1 SGHRS and CDR2 YFSETQ come from the germline V gene. This CDR3 has 15 residues.

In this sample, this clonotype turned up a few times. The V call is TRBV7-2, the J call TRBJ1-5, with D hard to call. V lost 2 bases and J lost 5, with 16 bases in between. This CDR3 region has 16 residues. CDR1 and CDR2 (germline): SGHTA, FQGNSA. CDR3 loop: CASSLLWSHIHQPQHF. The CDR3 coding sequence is TGTGCCAGCAGCTTATTATGGTCGCACATTCATCAGCCCCAGCATTTT. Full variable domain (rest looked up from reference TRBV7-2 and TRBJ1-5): GAGVSQSPSNKVTEKGKDVELRCDPISGHTALYWYRQSLGQGLEFLIYFQGNSAPDKSGLPSDRFSAERTGGSVSTLTIQRTQQEDSAVYLCASSLLWSHIHQPQHFGDGTRLSIL.

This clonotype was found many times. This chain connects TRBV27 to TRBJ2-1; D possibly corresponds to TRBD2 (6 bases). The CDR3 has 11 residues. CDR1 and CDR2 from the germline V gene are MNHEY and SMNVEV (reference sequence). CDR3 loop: CLTRIHNEQFF. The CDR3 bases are TGTCTGACTAGAATCCACAATGAGCAGTTCTTC.